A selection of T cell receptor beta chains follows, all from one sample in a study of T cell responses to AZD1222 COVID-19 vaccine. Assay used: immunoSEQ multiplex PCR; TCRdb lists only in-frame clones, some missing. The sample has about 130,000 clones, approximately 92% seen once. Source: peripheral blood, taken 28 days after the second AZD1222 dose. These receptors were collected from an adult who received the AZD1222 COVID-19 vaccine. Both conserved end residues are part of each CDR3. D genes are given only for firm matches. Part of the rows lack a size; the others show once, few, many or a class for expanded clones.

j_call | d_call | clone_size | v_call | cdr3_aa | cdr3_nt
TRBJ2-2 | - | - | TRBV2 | CASSVYRGRTGELFF | TGTGCCAGCAGTGTCTACCGAGGACGAACCGGGGAGCTGTTTTTT
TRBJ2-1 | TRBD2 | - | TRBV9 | CASSVVPGRDEQFF | TGTGCCAGCAGCGTTGTGCCAGGGAGGGATGAGCAGTTCTTC
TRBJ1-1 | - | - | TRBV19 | CASSNLGRGTEAFF | TGTGCCAGTAGTAACCTCGGGAGGGGTACTGAAGCTTTCTTT
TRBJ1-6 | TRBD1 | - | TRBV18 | CASSPGTGALAPLHF | TGTGCCAGCTCACCGGGGACAGGGGCTTTGGCACCCCTCCACTTT
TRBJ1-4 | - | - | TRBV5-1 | CASSLDSANEKLFF | TGCGCCAGCAGCTTGGACAGCGCTAATGAAAAACTGTTTTTT
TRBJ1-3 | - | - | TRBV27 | CASSGRGGHSGNTIYF | TGTGCCAGCAGTGGACGGGGGGGGCATAGTGGAAACACCATATATTTT
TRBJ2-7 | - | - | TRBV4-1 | CASSLSLAYEQYF | TGCGCCAGCAGCCTCTCTCTCGCCTACGAGCAGTACTTC
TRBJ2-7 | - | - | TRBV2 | CATRPGTRGYEQYF | TGTGCCACCCGACCGGGGACCCGGGGGTACGAGCAGTACTTC
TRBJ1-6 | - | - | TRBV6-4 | CASSEVRDSPLHF | TGTGCCAGCAGTGAAGTCCGAGATTCACCCCTCCACTTT
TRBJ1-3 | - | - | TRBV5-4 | CASSFKRASGNTIYF | TGTGCCAGCAGCTTTAAGAGGGCCTCTGGAAACACCATATATTTT
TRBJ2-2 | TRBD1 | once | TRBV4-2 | CASSLGGQGAGELFF | TGTGCCAGCAGCCTGGGGGGACAGGGGGCCGGGGAGCTGTTTTTT
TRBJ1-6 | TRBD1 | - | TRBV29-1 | CSVRDSRGSPLHF | TGCAGCGTACGGGACAGTCGGGGGTCACCCCTCCACTTT
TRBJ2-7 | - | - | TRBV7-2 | CASSLTPTTYEQYF | TGTGCCAGCAGCTTAACTCCCACCACCTACGAGCAGTACTTC
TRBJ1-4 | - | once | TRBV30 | CAWSEGIRGEKLFF | TGTGCCTGGAGTGAAGGGATACGAGGCGAAAAACTGTTTTTT
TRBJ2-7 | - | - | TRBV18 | CASSDPGGLDYEQYF | TGTGCCAGCTCAGACCCGGGGGGCCTCGACTACGAGCAGTACTTC
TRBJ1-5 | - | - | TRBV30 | CAWSAYGGRSNQPQHF | TGTGCCTGGAGTGCCTATGGGGGCCGAAGCAATCAGCCCCAGCATTTT
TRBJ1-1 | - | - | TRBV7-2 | CASSSGQNTEAFF | TGTGCCAGCAGCTCAGGGCAGAACACTGAAGCTTTCTTT
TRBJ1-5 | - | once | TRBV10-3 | CAISEVPKDQPQHF | TGTGCCATCAGTGAGGTCCCGAAGGATCAGCCCCAGCATTTT
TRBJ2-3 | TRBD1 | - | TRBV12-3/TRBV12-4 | CASRLQGPDTQYF | TGTGCCAGCAGACTACAGGGGCCAGATACGCAGTATTTT
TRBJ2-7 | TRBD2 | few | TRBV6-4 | CASRPTTSGAYEQYF | TGTGCCAGCAGGCCTACGACTAGCGGGGCCTACGAGCAGTACTTC
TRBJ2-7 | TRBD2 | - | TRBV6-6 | CASSYGTSVGEQYF | TGTGCCAGCAGTTACGGGACTAGCGTTGGAGAGCAGTACTTC
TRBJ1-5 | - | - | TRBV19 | CASSADPAEPQHF | TGTGCCAGTAGCGCGGACCCAGCGGAGCCCCAGCATTTT
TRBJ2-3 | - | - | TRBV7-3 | CASSSDPGTAVQYF | TGTGCCAGCAGCTCAGACCCGGGAACAGCCGTGCAGTATTTT
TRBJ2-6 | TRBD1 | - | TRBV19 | CASGKTGGLVISGANVLTF | TGTGCCAGTGGCAAAACAGGGGGCCTTGTAATATCTGGGGCCAACGTCCTGACTTTC
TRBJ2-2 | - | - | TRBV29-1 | CSVEGGVNTGELFF | TGCAGCGTTGAAGGCGGGGTGAACACCGGGGAGCTGTTTTTT
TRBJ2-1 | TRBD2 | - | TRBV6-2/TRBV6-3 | CASSYRGTSGRGEQFF | TGTGCCAGCAGTTACCGCGGGACTAGCGGGAGAGGGGAGCAGTTCTTC
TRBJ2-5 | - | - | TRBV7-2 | CASSRPTLGEETQYF | TGTGCCAGCAGCCGGCCGACATTGGGGGAAGAGACCCAGTACTTC
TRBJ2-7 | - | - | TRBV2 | CASGQVYEQYF | TGTGCCAGCGGGCAAGTCTACGAGCAGTACTTC
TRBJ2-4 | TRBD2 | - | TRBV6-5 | CASRSSGGPNIQYF | TGTGCCAGCAGGTCCTCGGGGGGGCCTAACATTCAGTACTTC
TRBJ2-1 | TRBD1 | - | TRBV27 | CATGTGYNEQFF | TGTGCCACCGGGACAGGGTACAATGAGCAGTTCTTC
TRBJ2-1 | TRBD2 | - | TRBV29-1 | CSAEGLAGVFSYNEQFF | TGCAGCGCGGAGGGACTAGCGGGAGTGTTCTCCTACAATGAGCAGTTCTTC
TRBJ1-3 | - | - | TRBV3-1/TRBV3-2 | CASSQVQNRVAGNTIYF | TGTGCCAGCAGCCAAGTTCAGAACAGGGTGGCAGGAAACACCATATATTTT
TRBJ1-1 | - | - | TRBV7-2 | CASSPIQGLNTEAFF | TGTGCCAGCAGCCCGATACAGGGTTTGAACACTGAAGCTTTCTTT
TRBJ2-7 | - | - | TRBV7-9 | CASSPSYEQYF | TGTGCCAGCAGCCCTTCCTACGAGCAGTACTTC
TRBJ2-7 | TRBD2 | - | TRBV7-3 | CASSPNSGSTYEQYF | TGTGCCAGCAGCCCAAATAGCGGGAGTACGTACGAGCAGTACTTC
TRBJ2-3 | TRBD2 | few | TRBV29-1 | CSGGLAGATDTQYF | TGCAGCGGGGGACTAGCGGGGGCCACAGATACGCAGTATTTT
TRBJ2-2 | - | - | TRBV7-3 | CASSLNRGTGELFF | TGTGCCAGCAGCTTAAATCGGGGAACCGGGGAGCTGTTTTTT
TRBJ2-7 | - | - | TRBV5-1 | CASSFEGLGGREQYF | TGCGCCAGCAGCTTCGAAGGGCTTGGGGGGCGCGAGCAGTACTTC
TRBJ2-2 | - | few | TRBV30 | CAWSGQRDTGELFF | TGTGCCTGGAGTGGCCAGCGGGACACCGGGGAGCTGTTTTTT
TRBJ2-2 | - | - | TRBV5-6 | CASSLREVGAGELFF | TGTGCCAGCAGCTTAAGGGAGGTGGGCGCCGGGGAGCTGTTTTTT
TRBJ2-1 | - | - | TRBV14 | CASSQAVGALDEQFF | TGTGCCAGCAGCCAAGCTGTGGGCGCCCTTGATGAGCAGTTCTTC
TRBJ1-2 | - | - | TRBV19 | CASSIVQDRANYGYTF | TGTGCCAGTAGTATTGTCCAGGATCGAGCTAACTATGGCTACACCTTC
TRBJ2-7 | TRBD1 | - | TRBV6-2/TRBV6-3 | CASRRRGQGTNEQYF | TGTGCCAGCCGCCGAAGGGGACAGGGGACCAACGAGCAGTACTTC
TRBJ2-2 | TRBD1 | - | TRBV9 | CASSASTGANTGELFF | TGTGCCAGCAGCGCCTCCACAGGGGCGAACACCGGGGAGCTGTTTTTT
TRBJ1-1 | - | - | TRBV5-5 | CASSSHDNGEAFF | TGTGCCAGCAGCTCTCACGACAACGGAGAAGCTTTCTTT
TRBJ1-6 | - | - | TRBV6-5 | CASSYSAGSPLHF | TGTGCCAGCAGTTACAGTGCCGGTTCACCCCTCCACTTT
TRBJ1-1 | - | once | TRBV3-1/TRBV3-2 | CASSQDGGGGRAEAFF | TGTGCCAGCAGCCAAGACGGGGGAGGGGGAAGGGCTGAAGCTTTCTTT
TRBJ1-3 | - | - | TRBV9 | CASSTMGKTGNTIYF | TGTGCCAGCAGTACCATGGGGAAAACTGGAAACACCATATATTTT
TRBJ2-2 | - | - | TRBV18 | CASSRETGELFF | TGTGCCAGCTCACGGGAAACCGGGGAGCTGTTTTTT
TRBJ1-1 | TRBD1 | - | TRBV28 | CASSLQGPLNTEAFF | TGTGCCAGCAGTCTACAGGGGCCCCTGAACACTGAAGCTTTCTTT
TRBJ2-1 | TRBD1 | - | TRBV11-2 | CASSPRSTGVGSNEQFF | TGTGCCAGCAGCCCTAGATCCACAGGGGTGGGGAGTAATGAGCAGTTCTTC
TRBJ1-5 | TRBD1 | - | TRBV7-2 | CASSLWPQGADQPQHF | TGTGCCAGCAGCTTATGGCCGCAGGGGGCCGATCAGCCCCAGCATTTT
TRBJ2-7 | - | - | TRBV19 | CASSMTSRSHYEQYF | TGTGCCAGTAGTATGACCAGCCGGAGCCATTACGAGCAGTACTTC